This T cell receptor beta chain was profiled in a study of cytomegalovirus exposure and HLA in healthy donors. Overall study context: The roughly 100 million unique TCR beta sequences, from around 200 million T cells, were found by an earlier analysis. Of a few hundred genotyped donors, roughly 80% grouped in the Caucasian-associated ancestry cluster.

With 60 Vbeta and 13 Jbeta primers, the PCR was carried out. Repertoires were generated with immunoSEQ multiplex PCR, while TCRdb's copy carries only in-frame clones and drops some. The table records roughly 130,000 clones, 75% to 85% of them present only once. The V segment lost 4 bases and the J segment 4 bases; nucleotides outside the gene matches: 6. This CDR3 comprises 15 residues. From germline, CDR1 is MGHDK and CDR2 SYGVNS. About this clone: Its antigen is as yet unknown.

Overall study results and limits: Previous analysis showed most TCR beta V segments were productive about 87% or about 30% of the time. For most TCR sequences rarity was the rule, although some public TCRs occurred in many donors.

The sample was PBMCs. The chain employs TRBV25-1 and TRBJ1-4, with 7 nucleotides matching TRBD1. The TCR originated in a man aged 50 or older in good health and CMV-seronegative. The CDR3 loop is CASSGHRGSNEKLFF. CDR3 bases: TGTGCCAGCAGTGGCCACAGGGGAAGTAATGAAAAACTGTTTTTT.